These 28 T cell receptor beta chains originate from one sample sequenced in a study of spatial heterogeneity in lung cancer. Specified time point: sample taken at primary tumor resection. Each CDR3 protein is one row after TCRdb ran MiXCR on the 5' RACE reads. The sample lists about 92,000 distinct CDR3 sequences; more than 10% were seen once. This sample comprised PBMCs, obtained at surgery. The origin of the receptors is a male donor with early-stage non-small cell lung cancer.

This chain joins TRBV25-1 and TRBJ2-3; tentative D call: TRBD2 (6 bases). The germline CDR1 and CDR2 sequences are MGHDK and SYGVNS. With 2 bases removed from V and 4 bases from J, the gap between germline ends came to 7 bases. This CDR3 has 13 amino acids. CDR3 sequence reads: CASSERGADTQYF. The CDR3 DNA follows: TGTGCCAGCAGTGAACGCGGGGCAGATACGCAGTATTTT.

V is TRBV20-1 and J is TRBJ2-7; perhaps TRBD1 as D (6 bases). Trimming removed 3 bases at V and 3 bases at J, with 15 bases between. Germline lookup yields CDR1 DFQATT and CDR2 SNEGSKA (reference sequence). This CDR3 has 14 amino acids. CDR3 loop: CSASWDKQNYEQYF. The CDR3 DNA is TGCAGTGCTAGTTGGGACAAACAGAACTACGAGCAGTACTTC.

This chain joins TRBV6-6 and TRBJ1-1; D not resolved. V was cut by 0 bases and J by 0 bases, with 8 bases left in between. The CDR3 has 15 amino acids. Germline V gene lookup returns CDR1 MNHNY and CDR2 SVGAGI (reference sequence). The CDR3 loop is CASSYSRQVNTEAFF. For the CDR3, the DNA is TGTGCCAGCAGTTACTCGAGACAAGTGAACACTGAAGCTTTCTTT.

The chain is built from TRBV5-1 and TRBJ2-5; 10 nucleotides match TRBD1. J gave up 4 bases and V 5 bases, and 2 bases lay outside the gene matches. Germline values: CDR1 SGHRS, CDR2 YFSETQ. This CDR3 is 13 amino acids long. The CDR3 region is CASRTGGTETQYF. The CDR3 coding sequence is TGCGCCAGCAGGACAGGGGGCACAGAGACCCAGTACTTC.

The rearrangement joins TRBV6-2 or TRBV6-3 to TRBJ2-7, with TRBD2 as a possible D gene (5 bases). V was trimmed by 6 bases and J by 6 bases, leaving 15 bases between them. CDR1 and CDR2 (germline): MNHEY, SVGEGT. The CDR3 consists of 13 residues. The DNA of the CDR3 is TGTGCCAGCAGCCCGGGAATCACGAGCGAGCAGTACTTC. Translation: CASSPGITSEQYF.

This clonotype has at least ten counts. The chain recombines TRBV9 with TRBJ2-3; D unresolved. V lost 1 base to trimming and J lost 1 base, with 10 bases between them. CDR3 size: 15 residues. The V gene's germline CDR1 is SGDLS and CDR2 YYNGEE. The CDR3 region has the DNA TGTGCCAGCAGCGTAACCCCGGCGGGCACAGATACGCAGTATTTT. It codes for CASSVTPAGTDTQYF. Drawing the rest from reference TRBV9 and TRBJ2-3, the complete variable domain is DSGVTQTPKHLITATGQRVTLRCSPRSGDLSVYWYQQSLDQGLQFLIQYYNGEERAKGNILERFSAQQFPDLHSELNLSSLELGDSALYFCASSVTPAGTDTQYFGPGTRLTVL.

The CDR3 loop reads CSPFYSGLGTDTQYF. CDR3 nucleotides: TGCAGTCCCTTCTATAGCGGTTTGGGCACAGATACGCAGTATTTT. The chain joins TRBV20-1 to TRBJ2-3; a possible D gene is TRBD2 (6 bases). V was shortened by 8 bases and J by 1 base, with 19 bases between the two germline ends. CDR3 length equals 15 residues. Germline CDR1 DFQATT, CDR2 SNEGSKA (reference sequence).

The chain links TRBV27 to TRBJ2-7; D not certain. Trimming took 6 bases from V and 0 from J, leaving 15 bases between them. The CDR3 spans 15 residues. Germline values: CDR1 MNHEY, CDR2 SMNVEV (reference sequence). The CDR3 DNA sequence: TGTGCCAGCAGCCAGAGTGTAATCAGCTCCTACGAGCAGTACTTC. Amino acids: CASSQSVISSYEQYF.

The genes are TRBV5-1 and TRBJ1-2; D is uncertain. V dropped 0 bases and J dropped 7 bases, with 16 bases sitting between them. The CDR3 is made up of 15 amino acids. The germline V gene encodes CDR1 SGHRS and CDR2 YFSETQ. This CDR3 reads CASSLVSASTTGYTF. DNA of the CDR3: TGCGCCAGCAGCTTGGTTTCCGCTTCAACGACTGGCTACACCTTC.

This clonotype was found a few times. The chain couples TRBV5-1 to TRBJ2-5, with TRBD2 identical over 12 bases. CDR1 SGHRS and CDR2 YFSETQ come from the germline V gene. Unmatched junction bases numbered 4, after V lost 3 bases and J lost 4 bases. The CDR3 is 15 amino acids. The CDR3 loop reads CASSWTSGKGETQYF. CDR3 bases: TGCGCCAGCAGCTGGACTAGCGGGAAAGGAGAGACCCAGTACTTC.

The chain employs TRBV7-2 and TRBJ1-5; no clear D gene. The CDR3 spans 14 residues. Trimming stripped 2 bases from V and 4 bases from J, with 9 bases between. Germline-derived CDR1 and CDR2 are SGHTA and FQGNSA. The CDR3 nucleotides are TGTGCCAGCAGCTTATTTGAGGGTAATCAGCCCCAGCATTTT. Its protein is CASSLFEGNQPQHF.

This clonotype was seen a handful of times. The V gene is TRBV29-1, the J gene TRBJ2-7, with TRBD2 as a possible D gene (6 bases). Deletions cut 6 bases from V and 2 bases from J, with 14 bases between. Germline V gene data show CDR1 as SQVTM and CDR2 as ANQGSEA. The CDR3 length is 13 residues. The CDR3 bases are TGCAGCGTGAGACTAGTAGAGGCCTACGAGCAGTACTTC. It specifies CSVRLVEAYEQYF.

Ten or more counts support this clonotype. The chain carries TRBV19 and TRBJ2-1, with D possibly being TRBD2 (6 bases). This CDR3 region has 17 residues. With 7 bases removed from V and 0 bases from J, the gap between germline ends came to 19 bases. Germline loops: CDR1 LNHDA, CDR2 SQIVND (reference sequence). The CDR3 here is CASTMGSGGLSYNEQFF. The CDR3 DNA reads as TGTGCCAGTACAATGGGTAGCGGAGGTCTCTCCTACAATGAGCAGTTCTTC.

CDR3 amino acids: CASSPSSGGLLNEQFF. The CDR3 DNA follows: TGTGCCAGCAGTCCGTCTAGCGGGGGCCTTTTAAATGAGCAGTTCTTC. The chain recombines TRBV7-8 with TRBJ2-1; TRBD2 aligns across 10 bases. V lost 6 bases and J lost 7; bases outside the gene matches: 12. The CDR3 has 16 amino acids. Germline lookup yields CDR1 SGHVS and CDR2 FQNEAQ.

The J gene is TRBJ1-4, the V gene TRBV7-2; possibly TRBD1 for D (5 bases). Germline lookup yields CDR1 SGHTA and CDR2 FQGNSA. The CDR3 covers 16 residues. The ends were cut back, 5 bases at V and 7 bases at J, with 20 bases in the middle. The CDR3 reads CASSLEGRLRSEKLFF. CDR3 nucleotides: TGTGCCAGCAGCCTAGAGGGACGGCTGCGATCTGAAAAACTGTTTTTT.

This chain joins TRBV6-6 and TRBJ1-1, with TRBD1 identical over 10 bases. With 6 bases clipped from V and 3 bases from J, the junction kept 4 bases outside the gene matches. CDR3 size: 14 residues. Germline V gene sequence: CDR1 MNHNY, CDR2 SVGAGI (reference sequence). CDR3 sequence reads: CASRGGQGHTEAFF. In DNA form, the CDR3 reads TGTGCCAGCAGAGGGGGACAGGGGCACACTGAAGCTTTCTTT.

Only a few counts were recorded for this clonotype. The chain joins TRBV7-2 to TRBJ1-2; D is unclear. The CDR3 runs to 13 residues. The V gene's germline CDR1 is SGHTA and CDR2 FQGNSA. V was trimmed by 10 bases and J by 2 bases, leaving 14 bases between them. The CDR3 DNA reads as TGTGCCACCTCCACGGGGTTCAACTATGGCTACACCTTC. Its translation: CATSTGFNYGYTF. Variable domain in full (rest from reference TRBV7-2 and TRBJ1-2): GAGVSQSPSNKVTEKGKDVELRCDPISGHTALYWYRQSLGQGLEFLIYFQGNSAPDKSGLPSDRFSAERTGGSVSTLTIQRTQQEDSAVYLCATSTGFNYGYTFGSGTRLTVV.

On this clonotype: This sequence may be a read error, since a much larger clone differs from it by one base. The CDR3 does not close with the conserved phenylalanine or tryptophan, likely indicating a read error. The chain combines TRBV5-1 with TRBJ2-1; D is uncertain. Trimming stripped 4 bases from V and 7 bases from J, with 18 bases between. This CDR3 comprises 15 residues. Looked up from germline, CDR1 is SGHRS and CDR2 is YFSETQ. CDR3 region: CASSGDNPIWNEQFL. DNA of the CDR3: TGCGCCAGCAGCGGTGACAACCCTATTTGGAATGAGCAGTTCCTC.

This clonotype was detected only a few times. This chain connects TRBV7-2 to TRBJ2-1; 7 bases line up with TRBD2. J lost 3 bases, V lost 5 bases, and 4 bases had no gene match. Germline CDR1 reads SGHTA; CDR2 reads FQGNSA. The CDR3 runs 14 residues. The CDR3 DNA is TGTGCCAGCAGCCCCCCGGGGGGCTACAATGAGCAGTTCTTC. Translating gives CASSPPGGYNEQFF. The whole variable domain, remainder taken from reference TRBV7-2 and TRBJ2-1, is GAGVSQSPSNKVTEKGKDVELRCDPISGHTALYWYRQSLGQGLEFLIYFQGNSAPDKSGLPSDRFSAERTGGSVSTLTIQRTQQEDSAVYLCASSPPGGYNEQFFGPGTRLTVL.

The chain is built from TRBV7-8 and TRBJ1-1; D is perhaps TRBD1 (6 bases). From germline, CDR1 is SGHVS and CDR2 FQNEAQ. V gave up 5 bases and J gave up 1 base, with 17 bases separating them. The CDR3 sequence is 16 residues long. CDR3 nucleotide sequence: TGTGCCAGCAGCCTCCCAGGGGTTAAAAGGAACACTGAAGCTTTCTTT. It codes for CASSLPGVKRNTEAFF.

In nucleotides, the CDR3 is TGTGCCAGCAGCCGCGGAGGGGCGCAGGATACGCAGTATTTT. Its protein is CASSRGGAQDTQYF. V usage is TRBV7-2 and J usage is TRBJ2-3, with a weak D call TRBD2 (6 bases). The V gene lost 5 bases and the J gene lost 6 bases, with 15 bases spanning the gap. This CDR3 comprises 14 residues. Germline V gives CDR1 SGHTA, CDR2 FQGNSA.

This clonotype was detected ten times or more. The J gene is TRBJ2-3, the V gene TRBV2; 8 positions agree with TRBD2. This CDR3 region has 15 residues. Germline trimming cut 3 bases from V and 2 bases from J; bases unmatched to any gene: 4. Germline V gives CDR1 SNHLY, CDR2 FYNNEI. The CDR3 sequence is CASSEGLGFTDTQYF. The CDR3 DNA sequence: TGTGCCAGCAGTGAGGGACTAGGATTCACAGATACGCAGTATTTT.

This clonotype was observed a handful of times. The V gene is TRBV7-2, the J gene TRBJ2-7; 7 bases fit TRBD2. The germline V gene encodes CDR1 SGHTA and CDR2 FQGNSA. The CDR3 contains 14 residues. Losses at the gene ends were 0 bases for V and 5 bases for J; bases not matched to a gene: 4. This CDR3 is CASSLAGGPDEQYF. As DNA, the CDR3 is TGTGCCAGCAGCTTAGCGGGAGGGCCCGACGAGCAGTACTTC.

In this sample, this clonotype turned up once. The rearrangement links TRBV20-1 to TRBJ2-1; D perhaps matches TRBD2 (6 bases). The CDR3 has 14 residues. V gave up 3 bases and J gave up 9 bases, with 18 bases separating them. From germline, CDR1 is DFQATT and CDR2 SNEGSKA (reference sequence). The CDR3 region is CSARGGASHGEQFF. DNA of the CDR3: TGCAGTGCTAGGGGGGGAGCTAGCCACGGTGAGCAGTTCTTC.

The chain uses TRBV12-3 or TRBV12-4 and TRBJ2-5, with a weak D call TRBD1 (5 bases). CDR3 size: 11 residues. V was trimmed by 7 bases and J by 4 bases, leaving 7 bases between them. The DNA for the CDR3 is TGTGCCAGCAATAGGGGAGAGACCCAGTACTTC. Protein product: CASNRGETQYF.

Only a few counts were recorded for this clonotype. The chain is built from TRBV11-2 and TRBJ2-1; unclear D gene. Per germline, CDR1 SGHAT and CDR2 FQNNGV. The germline V and J ends were trimmed by 4 bases and 9 bases, with 13 bases remaining between them. This CDR3 contains 13 residues. The CDR3 DNA reads as TGTGCCAGCAGCTCCGCTCATCTGGGTGAGCAGTTCTTC. It translates to CASSSAHLGEQFF.

This clonotype was recorded at least ten times. The V and J genes are TRBV29-1 and TRBJ2-3; TRBD2 matches 9 bases. The germline V gene has CDR1 SQVTM and CDR2 ANQGSEA. This CDR3 is built from 14 residues. Losses at the gene ends were 7 bases for V and 4 bases for J; bases not matched to a gene: 9. The CDR3 nucleotides read TGCAGCGCCTTTCCGCGGGGGGGCGCAGATACGCAGTATTTT. Amino acids: CSAFPRGGADTQYF.

This clonotype was picked up many times. This rearrangement joins TRBV9 to TRBJ2-1, with 7 bases that match TRBD2. The CDR3 totals 16 residues. Trimming at V came to 4 bases and at J to 5 bases, leaving 12 bases not matched to a gene. CDR1 is SGDLS and CDR2 is YYNGEE in the germline V gene. The CDR3 DNA is TGTGCCAGCAGCCCCCCCCGGGCTAGCGGAAACAATGAGCAGTTCTTC. Encoded protein: CASSPPRASGNNEQFF.